Each of the 5 T cell receptor beta chains below was sequenced from the same sample in a study of blood T cells in healthy people across ages. Next came a second PCR, run for about 7 to 12 cycles, which used a sample-barcoded 5' primer along with a J-beta primer mix. From the 5' RACE reads, TCRdb called clonotypes with MiXCR, one entry per CDR3 protein. The sample lists 910,000 or so distinct CDR3 sequences; roughly 50% were seen once. The material sequenced was blood. The receptors come from a woman aged 60-70 years in good health.

Remarks on this clonotype: This could be a read error, since a much larger clone is one nucleotide away. The V gene is TRBV28, the J gene TRBJ2-1, with 7 bases matching TRBD1. Germline-derived CDR1 and CDR2 are MDHEN and SYDVKM. V was pared by 5 bases and J by 7 bases, with 2 bases of the junction left unmatched. This CDR3 is built from 12 residues. CDR3 nucleotides: TGTGCCAGCAGTGGGACAGCTAATGAGCAGTTCTTC. It encodes CASSGTANEQFF.

The chain links TRBV7-2 to TRBJ2-1, with TRBD2 as a possible D gene (5 bases). Germline V gene sequence: CDR1 SGHTA, CDR2 FQGNSA. The CDR3 is made up of 14 amino acids. V dropped 3 bases and J dropped 9 bases, with 15 bases sitting between them. Written as DNA, the CDR3 is TGTGCCAGCAGCTTCCCTCCGACTATGGCTGAGCAGTTCTTC. It translates to CASSFPPTMAEQFF.

The V call is TRBV4-3, the J call TRBJ2-3; 12 nucleotides match TRBD2. Germline CDR1 is LGHNA and CDR2 is YSLEER. The CDR3 consists of 16 residues. The trim removed 4 bases at V and 5 bases at J, leaving 7 bases unmatched. The DNA of the CDR3 is TGCGCCAGCAGCCGAATGACTAGCGGGAGTGGAGATACGCAGTATTTT. It translates to CASSRMTSGSGDTQYF.

This chain links TRBV7-2 with TRBJ2-1; D remains ambiguous. CDR3 length: 16 amino acids. Germline V gene lookup returns CDR1 SGHTA and CDR2 FQGNSA. Trimming removed 1 base from V and 0 bases from J, with 10 bases in between. CDR3 sequence: CASSLGVTPSYNEQFF. The CDR3, as DNA: TGTGCCAGCAGCTTAGGTGTGACTCCCTCCTACAATGAGCAGTTCTTC.

J is TRBJ2-7 and V is TRBV6-2 or TRBV6-3; 11 nucleotides align to TRBD2. CDR1 is MNHEY, CDR2 SVGEGT, per germline. Trimming removed 6 bases from V and 5 bases from J; junction bases left unmatched: 9. This CDR3 spans 15 amino acids. The CDR3: CASSRLAGIKDEQYF. CDR3 bases: TGTGCCAGCAGCCGACTAGCGGGGATCAAGGACGAGCAGTACTTC.